These 30 T cell receptor beta chains were all obtained from the same sample, sequenced in a study of blood T cell repertoires in COVID-19. Assay: immunoSEQ multiplex PCR; the TCRdb copy retains only in-frame clones and omits some. The data contain roughly 120,000 clones, just over 85% of them singletons. What was sequenced was peripheral blood. The receptors were gathered from a woman aged 45-65 years with active or convalescent COVID-19.

The sample holds one count of this clone. This chain links TRBV5-1 with TRBJ2-1; 8 nucleotides line up with TRBD2. J was trimmed by 8 bases and V by 0 bases; bases with no gene match: 7. CDR1 and CDR2 from the germline V gene are SGHRS and YFSETQ. The CDR3 length is 15 residues. CDR3 amino acids: CASSLARGLVDEQFF. In nucleotides, the CDR3 is TGCGCCAGCAGCTTGGCTAGGGGACTAGTCGATGAGCAGTTCTTC.

The rearrangement links TRBV4-2 to TRBJ2-7, with D unresolved. Trimming took 5 bases from V and 0 from J, leaving 14 bases between them. Germline CDR1 is LGHNA and CDR2 is YNFKEQ. The CDR3 runs 15 residues. In nucleotides, the CDR3 is TGTGCCAGCAGCTTAACGCTGACTGGCTCCTACGAGCAGTACTTC. Its protein is CASSLTLTGSYEQYF.

The chain employs TRBV20-1 and TRBJ1-5; D unresolved. The CDR3 is 14 amino acids. Germline V gene sequence: CDR1 DFQATT, CDR2 SNEGSKA (reference sequence). V was trimmed by 3 bases and J by 0 bases, leaving 9 bases between them. CDR3 coding DNA: TGCAGTGCTAGTGTCTACAGTAGCAATCAGCCCCAGCATTTT. Amino acids: CSASVYSSNQPQHF.

The CDR3 sequence is CASSQEDYSSYNEQFF. CDR3 DNA: TGCGCCAGCAGCCAGGAGGACTACAGCTCCTACAATGAGCAGTTCTTC. The V and J genes are TRBV4-3 and TRBJ2-1; D is possibly TRBD2 (6 bases). Per the germline V gene, CDR1 is LGHNA and CDR2 is YSLEER. The CDR3 runs 16 residues. V was trimmed by 3 bases and J by 0 bases, leaving 12 bases between them.

This clone appeared once. The chain employs TRBV4-3 and TRBJ2-5; 11 nucleotides line up with TRBD2. Per germline, CDR1 LGHNA and CDR2 YSLEER. V shed 6 bases and J 8 bases; nucleotides not matched to a gene: 5. The length of the CDR3 is 13 residues. CDR3 in amino acids: CASSQLAGETQYF. CDR3 bases: TGCGCCAGCAGTCAACTAGCGGGAGAAACCCAGTACTTC.

The gene calls are TRBV20-1 and TRBJ2-7; 9 nucleotides match TRBD2. The CDR3 has 13 amino acids. The germline CDR1 and CDR2 sequences are DFQATT and SNEGSKA (reference sequence). J gave up 2 bases and V 3 bases, and 2 bases lay outside the gene matches. This CDR3 reads CSASLAGTYEQYF. For the CDR3, the DNA is TGCAGTGCTAGTCTAGCGGGAACCTACGAGCAGTACTTC.

The V and J genes are TRBV24-1 and TRBJ2-3; D might be TRBD2 (6 bases). The CDR3 totals 15 residues. Trimming took 0 bases from V and 6 from J, leaving 12 bases between them. Germline loops: CDR1 KGHDR, CDR2 SFDVKD. The CDR3 DNA is TGTGCCACCAGTGATTTGCTGGAGGGCCTGGATACGCAGTATTTT. Translating it yields CATSDLLEGLDTQYF.

The rearrangement joins TRBV28 to TRBJ1-2; 8 positions match TRBD1. From germline, CDR1 is MDHEN and CDR2 SYDVKM. This CDR3 is built from 14 residues. Unmatched junction bases numbered 7, after V lost 6 bases and J lost 4 bases. The CDR3 loop reads CASRDRVGAYGYTF. For the CDR3, the DNA is TGTGCCAGCAGGGACAGGGTCGGTGCCTATGGCTACACCTTC.

This chain connects TRBV2 to TRBJ1-6, with TRBD1 matching over 7 bases. With 7 bases clipped from V and 7 bases from J, the junction kept 13 bases outside the gene matches. From germline, CDR1 is SNHLY and CDR2 FYNNEI. The CDR3 has 16 residues. CDR3 bases: TGTGCCAGCATAGAGCAGGGGGTAGTGAGCAATTCACCCCTCCACTTT. It is translated as CASIEQGVVSNSPLHF.

The gene calls are TRBV5-1 and TRBJ2-2; the match to TRBD2 covers 8 bases. The V gene end was trimmed by 2 bases and the J gene end by 4 bases; junction bases not matched to a gene: 7. The CDR3 spans 16 residues. Germline V lookup: CDR1 SGHRS, CDR2 YFSETQ. DNA for the CDR3: TGCGCCAGCAGCTTTTTGGGAGCGGGAGTCACCGGGGAGCTGTTTTTT. Protein sequence: CASSFLGAGVTGELFF.

The chain links TRBV30 to TRBJ1-3; TRBD1 aligns across 7 bases. In germline, CDR1 is GTSNPN, CDR2 SVGIG (reference sequence). The CDR3 is made up of 13 amino acids. The J segment lost 7 bases and the V segment lost 0 bases, leaving 3 bases of the junction unmatched. The CDR3 protein is CAWSVSRGNTIYF. In DNA, the CDR3 is TGTGCCTGGAGTGTATCCAGGGGGAACACCATATATTTT.

V is TRBV19 and J is TRBJ1-1; D call uncertain. Germline CDR1 LNHDA, CDR2 SQIVND (reference sequence). V lost 5 bases and J 0 bases, leaving 7 bases between the germline ends. The CDR3 has 13 residues. CDR3 bases: TGTGCCAGTAGTTCCGTAATGAACACTGAAGCTTTCTTT. The encoded protein is CASSSVMNTEAFF. Based on the CDR3 plus reference TRBV19 and TRBJ1-1, the full variable domain is DGGITQSPKYLFRKEGQNVTLSCEQNLNHDAMYWYRQDPGQGLRLIYYSQIVNDFQKGDIAEGYSVSREKKESFPLTVTSAQKNPTAFYLCASSSVMNTEAFFGQGTRLTVV.

This clone occurred once. V usage is TRBV30 and J usage is TRBJ2-7, with 7 bases fitting TRBD1. Trimming cost V 2 bases and J 1 base; bases outside gene matches: 8. Germline-derived CDR1 and CDR2 are GTSNPN and SVGIG (reference sequence). This CDR3 has 15 residues. CDR3 loop: CAWSPTYRGSYEQYF. The CDR3 bases are TGTGCCTGGAGTCCTACATACAGGGGATCCTACGAGCAGTACTTC.

V gene TRBV9 combines with J gene TRBJ1-2; 7 nucleotides line up with TRBD1. Trimming cost V 4 bases and J 3 bases; bases outside gene matches: 6. Per germline, CDR1 SGDLS and CDR2 YYNGEE. This CDR3 contains 14 residues. The CDR3 loop is CASSQSTGYYGYTF. CDR3 DNA: TGTGCCAGCAGCCAATCGACAGGGTACTATGGCTACACCTTC.

The CDR3 sequence: CASTGGSSYNEQFF. The CDR3 region has the DNA TGTGCCAGCACAGGGGGTAGCTCCTACAATGAGCAGTTCTTC. The chain couples TRBV27 to TRBJ2-1; 7 nucleotides align to TRBD1. The germline gives CDR1 MNHEY, CDR2 SMNVEV (reference sequence). This CDR3 region has 14 residues. V lost 7 bases to trimming and J lost 0 bases; unmatched junction nucleotides: 3.

The chain links TRBV27 to TRBJ2-1; TRBD2 matches 12 bases. This CDR3 region has 16 residues. Trimming at V came to 5 bases and at J to 8 bases, leaving 10 bases not matched to a gene. From germline, CDR1 is MNHEY and CDR2 SMNVEV (reference sequence). The CDR3 loop reads CASSLLTSGRKDEQFF. In nucleotides, the CDR3 is TGTGCCAGCAGTCTACTGACTAGCGGGAGAAAAGATGAGCAGTTCTTC.

The chain combines TRBV3-1 (or the pseudogene TRBV3-2) with TRBJ2-1; 7 bases agree with TRBD2. This CDR3 is 16 amino acids long. Germline CDR1 LGHDT, CDR2 YNNKEL (reference sequence). Trimming at V came to 4 bases and at J to 1 base, leaving 7 bases not matched to a gene. As DNA, the CDR3 is TGTGCCAGCAGCCTACTGGCTAGCGGTTCCTACAATGAGCAGTTCTTC. Translating gives CASSLLASGSYNEQFF.

This clone was counted only a few times. The V call is TRBV5-6, the J call TRBJ2-3, with 7 nucleotides matching TRBD2. The J segment lost 2 bases and the V segment lost 4 bases, leaving 7 bases of the junction unmatched. This CDR3 has 15 residues. The germline V gene has CDR1 SGHDT and CDR2 YYEEEE. This CDR3 reads CASSISGTVTDTQYF. Written as DNA, the CDR3 is TGTGCCAGCAGCATAAGCGGGACTGTCACAGATACGCAGTATTTT.

The J gene is TRBJ1-2, the V gene TRBV28, with TRBD1 identical over 7 bases. CDR1 and CDR2 (germline): MDHEN, SYDVKM. The CDR3 spans 14 residues. Unmatched junction bases numbered 11, after V lost 5 bases and J lost 8 bases. This CDR3 is CASSPTRTGGGYTF. In DNA, the CDR3 is TGTGCCAGCAGTCCGACCCGGACAGGCGGCGGCTACACCTTC.

This chain connects TRBV5-1 to TRBJ1-1; D may be TRBD1 (6 bases). CDR1 SGHRS and CDR2 YFSETQ come from the germline V gene. CDR3 size: 16 residues. The ends were cut back, 0 bases at V and 4 bases at J, with 16 bases in the middle. CDR3 bases: TGCGCCAGCAGCTTGGAGGGCGGGGGGCCGGTCACTGAAGCTTTCTTT. It encodes CASSLEGGGPVTEAFF.

This chain links TRBV11-3 with TRBJ2-3; 7 positions match TRBD2. CDR3 length equals 14 residues. With V trimmed by 4 bases and J by 2 bases, 3 bases remained unmatched. CDR1 is SGHNT and CDR2 is YENEEA in the germline V gene. This CDR3 reads CASSSGRNTDTQYF. For the CDR3, the DNA is TGTGCCAGCAGCTCCGGGAGGAACACAGATACGCAGTATTTT.

The CDR3 coding sequence is TGTGCCAGCAGCTCTTACTATGGCTACACCTTC. Translated: CASSSYYGYTF. The chain couples TRBV28 to TRBJ1-2; no firm D call. The ends were cut back, 6 bases at V and 3 bases at J, with 5 bases in the middle. Germline V CDR1 and CDR2: MDHEN, SYDVKM. This CDR3 is built from 11 residues.

In this sample, this clone turned up once. CDR3 in amino acids: CASQRGVDTQYF. The CDR3 DNA reads TGTGCCAGCCAACGGGGGGTTGATACGCAGTATTTT. The chain uses TRBV28 and TRBJ2-3; 7 positions agree with TRBD2. Germline trimming cut 8 bases from V and 6 bases from J; bases unmatched to any gene: 5. This CDR3 contains 12 residues. CDR1 and CDR2 from the germline V gene are MDHEN and SYDVKM.

The CDR3 reads CAWTGYYGYTF. DNA of the CDR3: TGTGCCTGGACAGGCTACTATGGCTACACCTTC. The rearrangement uses TRBV30 and TRBJ1-2; D call uncertain. CDR3 length: 11 residues. The V end was cut by 4 bases, the J end by 3 bases, with 6 bases between. Looked up from germline, CDR1 is GTSNPN and CDR2 is SVGIG (reference sequence). Looking up the rest from reference TRBV30 and TRBJ1-2 gives the full variable domain: SQTIHQWPATLVQPVGSPLSLECTVEGTSNPNLYWYRQAAGRGLQLLFYSVGIGQISSEVPQNLSASRPQDRQFILSSKKLLLSDSGFYLCAWTGYYGYTFGSGTRLTVV.

The chain combines TRBV27 with TRBJ1-6; D gene unclear. Germline-derived CDR1 and CDR2 are MNHEY and SMNVEV (reference sequence). The CDR3 is made up of 17 amino acids. The ends were cut back, 6 bases at V and 7 bases at J, with 22 bases in the middle. CDR3 protein: CASSYLLTDGSNSPLHF. Written as DNA, the CDR3 is TGTGCCAGCAGCTATCTCCTGACCGACGGGAGCAATTCACCCCTCCACTTT.

By share, this clone counts as medium-sized. The chain has TRBV28 and TRBJ1-6, with TRBD1 as a possible D gene (6 bases). The CDR3 loop spans 15 amino acids. Trimming shortened V by 6 bases and J by 9 bases, and 18 bases separated the two germline ends. The germline V gene has CDR1 MDHEN and CDR2 SYDVKM. CDR3 in amino acids: CASRASRGAISPLHF. For the CDR3, the DNA is TGTGCCAGCAGGGCCAGCCGGGGGGCGATTTCACCCCTCCACTTT.

This clone was counted a single time. The rearrangement uses TRBV10-3 and TRBJ2-1; 14 nucleotides agree with TRBD2. Germline CDR1 ENHRY, CDR2 SYGVKD. Unmatched junction bases numbered 6, after V lost 6 bases and J lost 8 bases. CDR3 length: 15 residues. DNA for the CDR3: TGTGCCATCAGCGCCGGGACTAGCGGGAGTCATGAGCAGTTCTTC. This encodes CAISAGTSGSHEQFF.

The rearrangement joins TRBV7-9 to TRBJ2-3; the match to TRBD2 covers 7 bases. The CDR3 sequence is 15 residues long. Germline CDR1 reads SEHNR; CDR2 reads FQNEAQ (reference sequence). With V trimmed by 2 bases and J by 1 base, 3 bases remained unmatched. CDR3 loop: CASSLPAGGTDTQYF. The CDR3 DNA reads TGTGCCAGCAGCTTACCGGCGGGGGGCACAGATACGCAGTATTTT.

V usage is TRBV11-2 and J usage is TRBJ2-7; D perhaps matches TRBD1 (6 bases). The CDR3 is made up of 16 amino acids. Trimming shortened V by 2 bases and J by 4 bases, and 18 bases separated the two germline ends. Germline values: CDR1 SGHAT, CDR2 FQNNGV. CDR3 loop: CASSLFHRASSYEQYF. The CDR3 DNA is TGTGCCAGCAGCTTATTTCACAGGGCATCCTCTTACGAGCAGTACTTC. Using reference TRBV11-2 and TRBJ2-7 for the parts outside the CDR3, the full variable domain is EAGVAQSPRYKIIEKRQSVAFWCNPISGHATLYWYQQILGQGPKLLIQFQNNGVVDDSQLPKDRFSAERLKGVDSTLKIQPAKLEDSAVYLCASSLFHRASSYEQYFGPGTRLTVT.

The chain combines TRBV11-2 with TRBJ2-7; 15 bases line up with TRBD2. Germline CDR1 is SGHAT and CDR2 is FQNNGV. The CDR3 extends over 15 amino acids. The V and J ends lost 5 bases and 6 bases, in that order; junction bases with no gene match: 5. As DNA, the CDR3 is TGTGCCAGCAGCCCGGGACTAGCGGGAGGTCTCGAGCAGTACTTC. Its protein is CASSPGLAGGLEQYF.